These 20 T cell receptor beta chains originate from one sample sequenced in a study of shared clonotypes between healthy human individuals. Naive CD8 cells lacked CD45RO and underwent positive selection for CCR7, leaving out terminally differentiated effector memory CD45RA+ cells. The assay was immunoSEQ multiplex PCR, and TCRdb's table has in-frame clones only and misses some. The sample shows around 2.1 million clones, about 93% of them seen only once. Sample: naive CD8+ T cells from PBMCs. These receptors were taken from a man in his late teens or twenties in good health. Some clones in this sample may be carry-over from other donors' samples.

This clone was picked up one time. The rearrangement uses TRBV6-5 and TRBJ2-1; 9 positions match TRBD1. This CDR3 is 16 amino acids long. CDR1 and CDR2 (germline): MNHEY, SVGAGI. Losses at the gene ends were 4 bases for V and 7 bases for J; bases not matched to a gene: 11. This CDR3 is CASSSTGTGSRNEQFF. In DNA form, the CDR3 reads TGTGCCAGCAGTTCAACGGGGACAGGGAGTCGGAATGAGCAGTTCTTC.

The chain recombines TRBV18 with TRBJ2-1; possible D gene TRBD2, 6 bases. The CDR3 consists of 18 residues. V was pared by 3 bases and J by 5 bases, with 23 bases between. CDR1 and CDR2 from the germline V gene are KGHSH and LQKENI. CDR3 nucleotide sequence: TGTGCCAGCTCACCCATGCCCGTAGGAGCGGAGGGCAACAATGAGCAGTTCTTC. Translation: CASSPMPVGAEGNNEQFF.

The chain recombines TRBV7-6 with TRBJ2-1; TRBD2 aligns across 9 bases. This CDR3 is built from 15 residues. Germline values: CDR1 SGHVS, CDR2 FNYEAQ. The V segment lost 5 bases and the J segment 0 bases; nucleotides outside the gene matches: 2. The chain's CDR3 is CASSDSGSSYNEQFF. The CDR3 DNA follows: TGTGCCAGCAGCGATAGCGGGAGCTCCTACAATGAGCAGTTCTTC.

The rearrangement uses TRBV19 and TRBJ2-5; D is ambiguous. Germline assignment: CDR1 LNHDA and CDR2 SQIVND (reference sequence). Trimming pared 4 bases from V and 2 bases from J, leaving 11 bases between. The length of the CDR3 is 14 residues. The CDR3 loop reads CASSTRHLQETQYF. Here the CDR3 DNA reads TGTGCCAGTAGTACCCGACACCTACAAGAGACCCAGTACTTC.

This clone was recorded only once. This chain joins TRBV10-1 and TRBJ1-3; maybe TRBD1 (6 bases). The CDR3 spans 14 residues. Trimming took 3 bases from V and 1 from J, leaving 7 bases between them. CDR1 is WNHNN, CDR2 SYGVQD, per germline (reference sequence). CDR3 sequence: CASSDQGSGNTIYF. The CDR3 DNA is TGCGCCAGCAGTGACCAGGGGTCTGGAAACACCATATATTTT.

This clone showed up just once. The chain carries TRBV27 and TRBJ2-2; D unclear. Germline assignment: CDR1 MNHEY and CDR2 SMNVEV (reference sequence). This CDR3 is built from 16 residues. Trimming pared 5 bases from V and 14 bases from J, leaving 27 bases between. For the CDR3, the DNA is TGTGCCAGCAGTCATTGGTTTGACTCTGACTCCCCCGATCTGTTTTTT. This codes for CASSHWFDSDSPDLFF.

For this clone: Other DNA sequences in the sample encode the same CDR3. The rearrangement joins TRBV9 to TRBJ2-7; D is unresolved. Trimming took off 0 bases at V and 0 bases at J, with 7 bases between the two ends. Germline lookup yields CDR1 SGDLS and CDR2 YYNGEE. The CDR3 is 14 residues long. The CDR3 reads CASSVGPSSYEQYF. CDR3 nucleotide sequence: TGTGCCAGCAGCGTAGGACCGTCCTCCTACGAGCAGTACTTC.

The CDR3 region has the DNA TGTGCCAGCAGCCCTCCGGGCGGGAGGGTCACCGGGGAGCTGTTTTTT. Protein: CASSPPGGRVTGELFF. This chain uses TRBV9 with TRBJ2-2; TRBD2 matches at 9 bases. The CDR3 contains 16 residues. Looked up from germline, CDR1 is SGDLS and CDR2 is YYNGEE. V gave up 4 bases and J gave up 4 bases; unmatched junction bases: 8.

This rearrangement joins TRBV6-5 to TRBJ2-7; D ambiguous. The CDR3 runs 13 residues. Germline V gene sequence: CDR1 MNHEY, CDR2 SVGAGI. V gave up 2 bases and J gave up 4 bases, with 9 bases separating them. This chain's CDR3 is CASSYVFEYEQYF. CDR3 in DNA: TGTGCCAGCAGTTACGTGTTTGAGTACGAGCAGTACTTC.

This chain joins TRBV4-2 and TRBJ2-4; 13 nucleotides line up with TRBD2. The CDR3 contains 19 residues. Germline assignment: CDR1 LGHNA and CDR2 YNFKEQ. The junction had 16 bases not matched to a gene; V was cut back by 6 bases and J by 5 bases. CDR3: CASSRRGSLAGGPENIQYF. In DNA form, the CDR3 reads TGTGCCAGCAGTAGAAGAGGGTCACTAGCGGGAGGGCCTGAAAACATTCAGTACTTC.

This chain connects TRBV5-1 to TRBJ2-5, with D unresolved. V shed 2 bases and J shed 2 bases, with 13 bases lying between them. CDR1 and CDR2 from the germline V gene are SGHRS and YFSETQ. This CDR3 contains 15 residues. CDR3 nucleotide sequence: TGCGCCAGCAGCTTTTCGAAGATTCCTCAAGAGACCCAGTACTTC. The encoded protein is CASSFSKIPQETQYF.

The rearrangement uses TRBV28 and TRBJ1-5, with 9 bases aligning to TRBD1. In germline, CDR1 is MDHEN, CDR2 SYDVKM. This CDR3 is built from 17 residues. Losses at the gene ends were 8 bases for V and 1 base for J; bases not matched to a gene: 12. The CDR3 region is CASQVPGQGLSNQPQHF. For the CDR3, the DNA is TGTGCCAGCCAAGTCCCGGGACAGGGATTGAGCAATCAGCCCCAGCATTTT.

The chain joins TRBV11-2 to TRBJ2-7, with D possibly being TRBD1 (6 bases). Trimming took 5 bases from V and 3 from J, leaving 11 bases between them. Germline values: CDR1 SGHAT, CDR2 FQNNGV. The CDR3 is 13 amino acids. CDR3 coding DNA: TGTGCCAGCAGCGATGGACAGATCTACGAGCAGTACTTC. Protein: CASSDGQIYEQYF. The full variable domain, its missing parts supplied by reference TRBV11-2 and TRBJ2-7, is EAGVAQSPRYKIIEKRQSVAFWCNPISGHATLYWYQQILGQGPKLLIQFQNNGVVDDSQLPKDRFSAERLKGVDSTLKIQPAKLEDSAVYLCASSDGQIYEQYFGPGTRLTVT.

The V gene is TRBV27, the J gene TRBJ1-1; the D gene is possibly TRBD1 (6 bases). V was shortened by 1 base and J by 4 bases, with 13 bases between the two germline ends. The CDR3 loop spans 15 amino acids. Germline CDR1 is MNHEY and CDR2 is SMNVEV (reference sequence). The CDR3 DNA sequence: TGTGCCAGCAGTTTATATCCGGGGGCGAGCACTGAAGCTTTCTTT. Translation gives CASSLYPGASTEAFF.

Comments on this clone: Other DNA sequences in the sample encode the same CDR3. The chain recombines TRBV11-2 with TRBJ2-3; D is perhaps TRBD2 (6 bases). Trimming removed 5 bases from V and 4 bases from J, with 10 bases in between. CDR1 SGHAT and CDR2 FQNNGV come from the germline V gene. This CDR3 contains 13 residues. CDR3 nucleotide sequence: TGTGCCAGCAGCCTCGGGGGACCAGATACGCAGTATTTT. Its translation: CASSLGGPDTQYF.

The chain couples TRBV5-4 to TRBJ1-4; a possible D gene is TRBD1 (6 bases). The CDR3 sequence is 14 residues long. CDR1 and CDR2 from the germline V gene are SGHNT and YYREEE (reference sequence). The germline V and J ends were trimmed by 4 bases and 5 bases, with 12 bases remaining between them. In DNA form, the CDR3 reads TGTGCCAGCAGCCCCAATACAGGGAATGAAAAACTGTTTTTT. It yields the protein CASSPNTGNEKLFF.

The chain has TRBV19 and TRBJ1-5; D gene ambiguous. Looked up from germline, CDR1 is LNHDA and CDR2 is SQIVND (reference sequence). The ends were cut back, 7 bases at V and 4 bases at J, with 11 bases in the middle. The CDR3 covers 13 residues. CDR3: CASTPTGNQPQHF. In DNA form, the CDR3 reads TGTGCCAGTACCCCGACGGGAAATCAGCCCCAGCATTTT.

This clone occurred once. The genes are TRBV7-9 and TRBJ1-1; D remains unclear. The CDR3 extends over 15 amino acids. V lost 5 bases to trimming and J lost 0 bases, with 13 bases between them. Germline V gives CDR1 SEHNR, CDR2 FQNEAQ (reference sequence). This chain's CDR3 is CASSPSSSVNTEAFF. For the CDR3, the DNA is TGTGCCAGCAGCCCGAGCTCGTCGGTGAACACTGAAGCTTTCTTT.

The chain's CDR3 is CASSIDLETFNQPQHF. CDR3 nucleotides: TGTGCCAGTAGTATAGATCTCGAGACCTTCAATCAGCCCCAGCATTTT. The J gene is TRBJ1-5, the V gene TRBV19; no reliable D call. The CDR3 has 16 amino acids. Germline V lookup: CDR1 LNHDA, CDR2 SQIVND (reference sequence). Trimming took off 0 bases at V and 3 bases at J, with 12 bases between the two ends.

This rearrangement joins TRBV28 to TRBJ2-5; D gene unclear. With 4 bases removed from V and 1 base from J, the gap between germline ends came to 16 bases. Per germline, CDR1 MDHEN and CDR2 SYDVKM. CDR3 length equals 16 residues. Here the CDR3 reads CASSSPQEVAQETQYF. DNA of the CDR3: TGTGCCAGCAGTTCCCCCCAAGAGGTGGCCCAAGAGACCCAGTACTTC.